The T cell receptor beta chain described here comes from a study of cytomegalovirus exposure and HLA in healthy donors. Primers included in the PCR were 60 Vbeta and 13 Jbeta primers. Repertoires were generated with immunoSEQ multiplex PCR, while TCRdb's copy carries only in-frame clones and drops some. Here the sample spans 120,000 or so clones, around 77% being singletons. The V and J ends lost 6 bases and 7 bases, in that order; junction bases with no gene match: 4. The germline CDR1 and CDR2 sequences are MDHEN and SYDVKM. The CDR3 is 13 amino acids. The sample consisted of PBMCs. J is TRBJ2-1 and V is TRBV28, with 9 bases fitting TRBD1. This receptor was obtained from a human donor in good health. CDR3: CASRGTGYNEQFF. The CDR3 DNA sequence: TGTGCCAGCAGAGGGACAGGGTATAATGAGCAGTTCTTC.